This T cell receptor (beta chain) was profiled in a study of shared clonotypes between healthy human individuals. At the level of the study: Contributing individuals were a couple of females and a few males aged 18 to 49.

The input for sorted-subset replicate PCRs was roughly 180 ng DNA, some 30,000 T cell genomes. Assay: immunoSEQ multiplex PCR; the TCRdb copy retains only in-frame clones and omits some. This table has a few million clones, about 94% appearing once. The CDR3 is 13 residues long. V lost 6 bases to trimming and J lost 2 bases, with 10 bases between them. CDR1 is LNHDA and CDR2 is SQIVND in the germline V gene (reference sequence). The study separated CD4+ cells into CD45RA+ naive and CD45RA-negative memory subsets. The gene calls are TRBV19 and TRBJ2-5; D perhaps matches TRBD1 (6 bases). Sequencing used naive CD4+ T cells sorted from blood. Subset here: CD45RA+ positively selected. This TCR derives from a man aged 18 to 30 in good health. The CDR3 sequence is CASSLGAQETQYF. The CDR3 DNA reads TGTGCCAGTAGCTTGGGGGCACAAGAGACCCAGTACTTC. Filled out from reference TRBV19 and TRBJ2-5, the complete variable domain reads DGGITQSPKYLFRKEGQNVTLSCEQNLNHDAMYWYRQDPGQGLRLIYYSQIVNDFQKGDIAEGYSVSREKKESFPLTVTSAQKNPTAFYLCASSLGAQETQYFGPGTRLLVL.